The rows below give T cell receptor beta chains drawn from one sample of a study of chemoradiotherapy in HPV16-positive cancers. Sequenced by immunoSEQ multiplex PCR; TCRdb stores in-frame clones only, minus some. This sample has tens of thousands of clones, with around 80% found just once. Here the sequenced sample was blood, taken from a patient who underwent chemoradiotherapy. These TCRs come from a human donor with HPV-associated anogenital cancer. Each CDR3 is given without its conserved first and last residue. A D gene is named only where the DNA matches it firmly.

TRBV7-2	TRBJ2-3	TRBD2	ASSLRGGGVTDTQY
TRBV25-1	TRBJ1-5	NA	ASSVWGSNQPQH
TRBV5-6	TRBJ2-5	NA	ASSLMETQY
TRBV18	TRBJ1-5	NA	ASSPPNQPQH
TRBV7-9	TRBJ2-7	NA	ASSLGQVSSYEQY
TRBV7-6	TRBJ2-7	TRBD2	ASSLNAAAGGTTYEQY
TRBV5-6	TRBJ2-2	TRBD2	ASSERGGNTGELF
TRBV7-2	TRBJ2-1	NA	ASSPSSVSNEQF
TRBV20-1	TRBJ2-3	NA	SPIRDDTQY
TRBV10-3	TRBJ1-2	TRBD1	AISDSTGDYGYT
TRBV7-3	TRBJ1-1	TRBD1	ASSLRGGQGFYTEAF
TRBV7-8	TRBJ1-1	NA	ASSLGLREAF
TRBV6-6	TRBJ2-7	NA	ASRTSSGQSYEQY
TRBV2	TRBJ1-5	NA	ASSENRATNQPQH
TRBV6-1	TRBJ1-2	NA	ASSAQVNYGYT
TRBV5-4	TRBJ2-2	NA	ASSLFSGPTGELF
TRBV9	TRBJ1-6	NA	ASSEGLYNSPLH
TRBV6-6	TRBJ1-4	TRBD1	ASSLQGARRLF
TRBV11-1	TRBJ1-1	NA	ASSLDRNTEAF
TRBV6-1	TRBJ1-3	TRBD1	ASSVGTGASGNTIY
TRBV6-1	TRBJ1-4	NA	ASRRGSTNEKLF
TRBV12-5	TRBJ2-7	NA	ASGLGQTGAYEQY
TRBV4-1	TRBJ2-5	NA	ASSQDRGWEKTQY
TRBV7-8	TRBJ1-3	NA	ASSATGRSGNTIY
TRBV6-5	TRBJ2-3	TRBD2	ASSYDGGAADTQY
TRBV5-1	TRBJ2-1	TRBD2	ASSSLAGAGYNEQF
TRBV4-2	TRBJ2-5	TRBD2	ASSPLGTSGGAGETQY
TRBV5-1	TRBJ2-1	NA	ASSLGVLAGAVNEQF
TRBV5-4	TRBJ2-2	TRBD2	ASRSGGNTGELF
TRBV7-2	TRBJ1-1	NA	ASSPGTANTEAF
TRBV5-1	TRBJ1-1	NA	ASSLRGFFTEAF
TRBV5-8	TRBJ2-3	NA	ASSDDKFFTDTQY
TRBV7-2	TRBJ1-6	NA	ASSLAAEIRSPLH
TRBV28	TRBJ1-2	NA	ASSLLLTGYT
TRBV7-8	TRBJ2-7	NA	ASSSDSSYEQY
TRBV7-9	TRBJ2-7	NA	ASSLSGTRTYEQY
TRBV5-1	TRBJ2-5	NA	ASSWGGSGQETQY
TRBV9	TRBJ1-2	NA	ASSVDDGGYT
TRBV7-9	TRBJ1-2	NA	ASRSVGPANYGYT
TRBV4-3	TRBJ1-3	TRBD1	ASSQGGQRSGNTIY
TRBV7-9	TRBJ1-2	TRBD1	ASSLADRGRIGYT
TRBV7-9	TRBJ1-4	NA	ASSLTRAANEKLF
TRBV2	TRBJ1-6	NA	ASSAGTPGHSPLH
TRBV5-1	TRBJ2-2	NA	ASSFSRPDTGELF
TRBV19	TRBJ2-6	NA	ATYKGSGANVLT
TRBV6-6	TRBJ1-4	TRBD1	ASSPTGGSTNEKLF